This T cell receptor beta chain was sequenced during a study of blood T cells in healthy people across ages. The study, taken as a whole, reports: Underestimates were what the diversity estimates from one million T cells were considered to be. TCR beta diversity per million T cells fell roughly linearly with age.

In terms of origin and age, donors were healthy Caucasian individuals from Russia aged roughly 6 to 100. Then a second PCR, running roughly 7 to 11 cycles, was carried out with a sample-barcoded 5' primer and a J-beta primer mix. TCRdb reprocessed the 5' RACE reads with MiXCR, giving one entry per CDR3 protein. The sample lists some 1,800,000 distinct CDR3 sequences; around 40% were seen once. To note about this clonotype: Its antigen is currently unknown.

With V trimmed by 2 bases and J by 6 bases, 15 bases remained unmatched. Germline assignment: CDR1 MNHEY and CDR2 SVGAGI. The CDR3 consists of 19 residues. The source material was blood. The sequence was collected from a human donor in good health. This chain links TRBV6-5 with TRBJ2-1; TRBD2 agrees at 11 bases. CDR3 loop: CASSYTPMLLAGVTNEQFF. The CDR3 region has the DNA TGTGCCAGCAGTTACACACCCATGTTACTAGCGGGGGTAACCAATGAGCAGTTCTTC.